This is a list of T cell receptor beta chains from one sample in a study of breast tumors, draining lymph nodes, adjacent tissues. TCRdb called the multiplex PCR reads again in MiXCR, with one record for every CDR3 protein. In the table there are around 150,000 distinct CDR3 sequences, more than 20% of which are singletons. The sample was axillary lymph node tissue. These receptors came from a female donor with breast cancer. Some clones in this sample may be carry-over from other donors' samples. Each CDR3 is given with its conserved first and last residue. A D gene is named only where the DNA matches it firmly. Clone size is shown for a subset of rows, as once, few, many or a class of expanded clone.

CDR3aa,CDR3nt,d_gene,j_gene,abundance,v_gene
CSARDAAGARADTQYF,TGCAGTGCTAGAGACGCAGCGGGAGCTCGTGCAGATACGCAGTATTTT,TRBD2,TRBJ2-3,many,TRBV20-1
CASRKQGNTGELFF,TGTGCCAGCAGAAAACAGGGGAACACCGGGGAGCTGTTTTTT,.,TRBJ2-2,many,TRBV5-6
CASSLRLAGVNTGELFF,TGTGCCAGCAGTTTAAGGCTAGCGGGAGTGAACACCGGGGAGCTGTTTTTT,TRBD2,TRBJ2-2,many,TRBV12-3/TRBV12-4
CAWSPGAGAYEQYF,TGTGCCTGGAGTCCCGGGGCAGGGGCCTACGAGCAGTACTTC,.,TRBJ2-7,many,TRBV30
CASSFPPRGRTTDTQYF,TGTGCCAGCAGCTTCCCACCTAGGGGGCGCACCACAGATACGCAGTATTTT,TRBD1,TRBJ2-3,many,TRBV5-5
CASTGLATHEQFF,TGTGCCAGCACGGGACTAGCGACCCATGAGCAGTTCTTC,TRBD2,TRBJ2-1,many,TRBV7-9
CASSRLWGQETQYF,TGTGCCAGCAGCCGTCTGTGGGGGCAAGAGACCCAGTACTTC,.,TRBJ2-5,many,TRBV7-2
CASSGRTGSTGELFF,TGTGCCAGCAGTGGTCGGACAGGGTCCACCGGGGAGCTGTTTTTT,TRBD1,TRBJ2-2,many,TRBV25-1
CASSFSGGNNEKLFF,TGCGCCAGCAGCTTTTCGGGGGGGAATAATGAAAAACTGTTTTTT,.,TRBJ1-4,many,TRBV5-1
CASSLQGKGNTDTQYF,TGCGCCAGCAGCTTACAGGGGAAGGGTAACACAGATACGCAGTATTTT,TRBD1,TRBJ2-3,many,TRBV5-1
CASIRGRPNVLTF,TGTGCCAGCATCAGGGGACGGCCTAACGTCCTGACTTTC,.,TRBJ2-6,many,TRBV6-4
CASSRQGIIDEQFF,TGTGCCAGCAGTCGACAGGGCATAATAGATGAGCAGTTCTTC,TRBD1,TRBJ2-1,many,TRBV2
CAWSARLQGPYEQYF,TGTGCCTGGAGTGCCAGATTGCAGGGACCCTACGAGCAGTACTTC,.,TRBJ2-7,.,TRBV30
CASSSRTSGSLYEQYF,TGTGCCAGCAGTTCACGGACTAGCGGGAGCCTCTACGAGCAGTACTTC,TRBD2,TRBJ2-7,many,TRBV27
CSGALAGGPIYEQYF,TGCAGTGGGGCGCTAGCGGGAGGGCCGATCTACGAGCAGTACTTC,TRBD2,TRBJ2-7,.,TRBV20-1
CASSATGGVNQPQHF,TGTGCCAGCTCAGCGACAGGGGGTGTCAATCAGCCCCAGCATTTT,TRBD1,TRBJ1-5,few,TRBV11-2
CASSALAGAEGNTQYF,TGTGCCAGCAGCGCCCTAGCGGGAGCGGAGGGAAATACGCAGTATTTT,TRBD2,TRBJ2-3,many,TRBV9
CASSVGVLFNEQFF,TGTGCCAGCAGCGTAGGGGTTCTATTCAATGAGCAGTTCTTC,.,TRBJ2-1,many,TRBV9
CASSPLLTATQYF,TGTGCCAGCAGCCCCCTTTTGACGGCCACGCAGTATTTT,.,TRBJ2-3,many,TRBV7-2
CAWTPRVAGGHEDTQHF,TGTGCCTGGACCCCCCGAGTAGCGGGAGGGCATGAAGATACGCAGCATTTT,.,TRBJ1-5,.,TRBV30
CASSLTSGGYNEQSF,TGTGCCAGCAGTTTGACTAGCGGAGGCTACAATGAGCAGTCCTTC,TRBD2,TRBJ2-1,.,TRBV28
CASSQDLGGGQGEQYF,TGTGCCAGCAGCCAAGATCTGGGGGGAGGGCAAGGCGAGCAGTACTTC,TRBD2,TRBJ2-7,many,TRBV3-1
CASSFAVPYEQYF,TGTGCCAGCAGTTTTGCGGTACCCTACGAGCAGTACTTC,.,TRBJ2-7,many,TRBV12-3/TRBV12-4
CTSRGSTDTQYF,TGTACCAGCCGAGGCTCCACAGATACGCAGTATTTT,.,TRBJ2-3,.,TRBV3-1
CASSEWVVTSNSPLHF,TGTGCCAGCAGTGAATGGGTCGTGACGAGTAATTCACCCCTCCACTTT,.,TRBJ1-6,many,TRBV2
CASSIALNQPQHF,TGTGCCAGTAGTATAGCCCTTAATCAGCCCCAGCATTTT,.,TRBJ1-5,many,TRBV19
CASSLTGEAYEQYF,TGCGCCAGCAGCTTGACAGGGGAAGCCTACGAGCAGTACTTC,TRBD1,TRBJ2-7,many,TRBV5-1
CASSPGASGRRTGELFF,TGTGCCAGCAGCCCTGGGGCTAGCGGGAGGAGGACCGGGGAGCTGTTTTTT,TRBD2,TRBJ2-2,.,TRBV11-2
CASSLQGRETQYF,TGTGCCAGCAGCCTTCAGGGGAGGGAGACCCAGTACTTC,.,TRBJ2-5,once,TRBV28
CASSPRILASETQYF,TGTGCCAGCTCACCACGGATTCTAGCGAGCGAGACCCAGTACTTC,.,TRBJ2-5,many,TRBV18
CASSLEGGIHYEQYF,TGTGCCAGCAGCTTAGAGGGAGGGATTCACTACGAGCAGTACTTC,TRBD2,TRBJ2-7,many,TRBV11-2
CASSLKSGNSPLHF,TGTGCCAGCAGTTTAAAATCTGGCAATTCACCCCTCCACTTT,.,TRBJ1-6,many,TRBV12-3/TRBV12-4
CASSKGDRGGLGTQYF,TGTGCCAGCAGCAAAGGGGACAGGGGGGGATTGGGGACCCAGTACTTC,TRBD1,TRBJ2-5,many,TRBV5-4
CASSGAAQDEQFF,TGTGCCAGCAGTGGCGCGGCCCAGGATGAGCAGTTCTTC,.,TRBJ2-1,many,TRBV2
CAWSADRGNEQYF,TGTGCCTGGAGCGCGGACAGGGGGAACGAGCAGTACTTC,TRBD1,TRBJ2-7,many,TRBV30
CTSSQGGLAANTGELFF,TGTACCAGCAGCCAGGGGGGACTAGCGGCGAACACCGGGGAGCTGTTTTTT,TRBD2,TRBJ2-2,.,TRBV3-1
CASSKGGAKNIQYF,TGTGCCAGTAGTAAGGGTGGAGCCAAAAACATTCAGTACTTC,.,TRBJ2-4,few,TRBV19
CASRSTVSSYNSPLHF,TGTGCCAGCAGATCGACCGTGAGCTCCTATAATTCACCCCTCCACTTT,.,TRBJ1-6,many,TRBV2
CASSFREVTFDTQYF,TGCGCCAGCAGCTTTCGGGAAGTTACTTTTGATACGCAGTATTTT,.,TRBJ2-3,many,TRBV5-1
CASSPLQGGSYNEQFF,TGTGCCAGCTCACCACTACAGGGGGGGTCCTACAATGAGCAGTTCTTC,.,TRBJ2-1,.,TRBV18
CASSEAYRGNEQFF,TGTGCCAGCAGTGAAGCGTACAGGGGAAATGAGCAGTTCTTC,TRBD1,TRBJ2-1,many,TRBV6-1
CSAMGQDEKLFF,TGCAGTGCTATGGGGCAGGATGAAAAACTGTTTTTT,.,TRBJ1-4,.,TRBV20-1
CSAKGLVSDTQYF,TGCAGTGCTAAGGGACTAGTATCAGATACGCAGTATTTT,TRBD2,TRBJ2-3,few,TRBV20-1
CASGLVRGLRGTSGSSEQYF,TGTGCCAGCGGCTTAGTACGGGGTTTGAGAGGGACTAGCGGGAGCTCCGAGCAGTACTTC,TRBD2,TRBJ2-7,.,TRBV7-2
CASSLQRQSYEQYF,TGTGCCAGCAGCTTACAGCGGCAATCCTACGAGCAGTACTTC,.,TRBJ2-7,many,TRBV7-8
CASSQRTSGRSGTDTQYF,TGTGCCAGCAGCCAAAGGACTAGCGGGAGGTCAGGCACAGATACGCAGTATTTT,TRBD2,TRBJ2-3,many,TRBV4-2